This T cell receptor beta chain stems from a study of shared clonotypes between healthy human individuals. J was trimmed by 8 bases and V by 0 bases; bases with no gene match: 4. Germline lookup yields CDR1 SGDLS and CDR2 YYNGEE. This CDR3 contains 15 residues. A word on this clone: The antigen is undetermined.

TCRdb's copy holds only in-frame clones and misses some; the assay was immunoSEQ multiplex PCR. The repertoire has 780,000 or so clones, around 70% of them found once; the top ten carry less than 2%. Each sample came from a Caucasian adult donor living in Nashville, Tennessee. Naive CD45RA+ and memory CD45RA-negative subsets were split from CD4+ cells. General study points: Some clonotypes were shared by all four sorted-subset donors, while others were not shared. The non-shared ones had lower generation probabilities than the shared ones.

This TCR was sampled from a young woman in good health. The chain recombines TRBV9 with TRBJ2-1, with 11 nucleotides matching TRBD2. The sequencing input was memory CD4+ T cells sorted from blood. The subset is: CD45RA-negative fraction. CDR3 nucleotide sequence: TGTGCCAGCAGCGTAGAGGGACTAGCGGTCCATGAGCAGTTCTTC. It translates to CASSVEGLAVHEQFF.